The sequence of this T cell receptor beta chain was determined in a study of shared clonotypes between healthy human individuals. Profiling relied on immunoSEQ multiplex PCR, and the TCRdb table lists in-frame clones only, not all of them. Of nearly 600,000 clones in the sample, around 95% are singletons; the top ten hold roughly 0.1%. CD45RO negativity and positive selection for CCR7 defined naive CD8 cells, a population that excluded terminally differentiated effector memory CD45RA+ cells. CDR1 is SGHRS and CDR2 is YFSETQ in the germline V gene. V lost 7 bases to trimming and J lost 0 bases, with 12 bases between them. This CDR3 region has 14 residues.

Sequenced input: naive CD8+ T cells sorted from blood. The chain has TRBV5-1 and TRBJ2-3, with D perhaps matching TRBD2 (6 bases). The sequence was obtained from a woman in her thirties in good health. The CDR3 DNA reads TGCGCCAGCTCTCCCGGGAGAAGCACAGATACGCAGTATTTT. This encodes CASSPGRSTDTQYF.